The rows below give T cell receptor beta chains drawn from one sample of a study of human T cells and chemical hapten exposure. TCRdb re-called the RACE reads through MiXCR, storing one row per CDR3 protein. The sample has about 130,000 distinct CDR3 sequences; more than 7.5% are singletons. The specimen was whole blood. Receptor source: a male donor in good health. Some clones in this sample may be carry-over from other donors' samples. The CDR3 runs from the conserved cysteine through the conserved F or W. D genes are given only for firm matches. The size entry is marked missing in some rows and otherwise reads once, few, many or a size class.

size | J | V | D | CDR3 | DNA
. | TRBJ2-4 | TRBV3-1 | . | CASSHPSLLGDIQYF | TGTGCCAGCAGCCACCCGTCACTTCTGGGGGACATTCAGTACTTC
few | TRBJ2-1 | TRBV20-1 | TRBD2 | CSATSSGANEQFF | TGCAGTGCTACGTCTAGCGGGGCCAATGAGCAGTTCTTC
many | TRBJ2-5 | TRBV6-6 | . | CASSYSLGNQETQYF | TGTGCCAGCAGTTACTCACTGGGGAACCAAGAGACCCAGTACTTC
few | TRBJ2-2 | TRBV7-2 | TRBD2 | CASRATSGVNTGELFF | TGTGCCAGCAGGGCGACAAGCGGGGTGAACACCGGGGAGCTGTTTTTT
many | TRBJ2-4 | TRBV7-8 | TRBD1 | CASSLARTGSNLAKNIQYF | TGTGCCAGCAGCTTAGCAAGGACAGGTTCGAATCTAGCCAAAAACATTCAGTACTTC
many | TRBJ2-1 | TRBV7-9 | TRBD1 | CASSSGQGVQEQFF | TGTGCCAGCAGCTCCGGACAGGGGGTTCAAGAGCAGTTCTTC
. | TRBJ2-5 | TRBV7-2 | . | CASSLERGSHRETQYF | TGTGCCAGCAGCTTAGAGAGGGGGTCCCACCGGGAGACCCAGTACTTC
many | TRBJ1-1 | TRBV20-1 | . | CSARTMNTEAFF | TGCAGTGCTCGGACCATGAACACTGAAGCTTTCTTT
many | TRBJ2-5 | TRBV27 | TRBD2 | CASSLVSGGNQETQYF | TGTGCCAGCAGTTTAGTTAGCGGGGGGAACCAAGAGACCCAGTACTTC
few | TRBJ2-1 | TRBV7-9 | TRBD1 | CASSPWTGGTYNEQFF | TGTGCCAGCAGCCCATGGACAGGGGGAACCTACAATGAGCAGTTCTTC
few | TRBJ1-1 | TRBV13 | . | CASSPPTGGTEAFF | TGTGCCAGCAGCCCTCCCACAGGTGGGACTGAAGCTTTCTTT
. | TRBJ1-1 | TRBV7-2 | . | CASSFIWGASFMNTEAFF | TGTGCCAGCAGCTTTATCTGGGGAGCTAGCTTCATGAACACTGAAGCTTTCTTT
. | TRBJ1-2 | TRBV14 | . | CASSPDGGPYGYTF | TGTGCCAGCAGCCCGGATGGAGGGCCCTATGGCTACACCTTC